The T cell receptor beta chain described here comes from a study of human T cells and chemical hapten exposure. Study-level background: A patient group, mainly female, showed alopecia areata, totalis or universalis. Study-wide results and caveats: Expanded TCRs formed significantly more large CDR3 similarity clusters than controls.

From the RACE reads, TCRdb called clonotypes with MiXCR, one entry per CDR3 protein. The profile shows about 120,000 distinct CDR3 sequences, about 13% of them singletons. Time point: pre-sensitization, week 0. Specified treatment: therapeutic diphenylcyclopropenone sensitization with weekly scalp DPC. After removal of 8 bases from V and 5 bases from J, the junction contained 9 bases not matched to a gene. Germline assignment: CDR1 DFQATT and CDR2 SNEGSKA (reference sequence). The length of the CDR3 is 14 residues. Remarks on this clonotype: Its antigen is unknown.

This sequence was found in a woman aged 18-29 years with alopecia areata. Some clones in this sample may be carry-over from other donors' samples. Sequencing used whole blood, obtained in connection with sensitization to the hapten diphenylcyclopropenone (DPC). The chain uses TRBV20-1 and TRBJ1-2, with 12 bases fitting TRBD1. CDR3 region: CSSRGTGGLYGYTF. CDR3 DNA: TGCAGTTCCCGTGGGACAGGGGGCCTATATGGCTACACCTTC.